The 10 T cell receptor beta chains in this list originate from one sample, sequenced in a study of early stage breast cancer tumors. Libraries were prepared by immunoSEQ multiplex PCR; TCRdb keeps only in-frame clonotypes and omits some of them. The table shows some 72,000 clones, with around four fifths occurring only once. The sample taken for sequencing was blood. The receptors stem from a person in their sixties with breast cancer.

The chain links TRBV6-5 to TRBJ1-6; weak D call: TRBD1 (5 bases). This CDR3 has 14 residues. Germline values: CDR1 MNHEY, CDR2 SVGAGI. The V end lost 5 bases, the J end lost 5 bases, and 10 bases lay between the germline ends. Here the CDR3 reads CASSGGLNNSPLHF. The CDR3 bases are TGTGCCAGCAGTGGGGGGTTGAATAATTCACCCCTCCACTTT.

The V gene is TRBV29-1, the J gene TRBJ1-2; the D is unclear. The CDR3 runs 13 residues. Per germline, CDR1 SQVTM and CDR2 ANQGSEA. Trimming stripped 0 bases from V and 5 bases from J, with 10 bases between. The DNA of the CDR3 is TGCAGCGTTGAAGACAGGACGGATTATGGCTACACCTTC. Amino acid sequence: CSVEDRTDYGYTF.

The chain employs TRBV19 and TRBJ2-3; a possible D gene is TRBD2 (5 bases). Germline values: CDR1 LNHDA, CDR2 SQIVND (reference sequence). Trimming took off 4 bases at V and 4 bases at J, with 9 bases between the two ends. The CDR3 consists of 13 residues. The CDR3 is CASSKWGADTQYF. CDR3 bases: TGTGCCAGTAGTAAGTGGGGAGCAGATACGCAGTATTTT.

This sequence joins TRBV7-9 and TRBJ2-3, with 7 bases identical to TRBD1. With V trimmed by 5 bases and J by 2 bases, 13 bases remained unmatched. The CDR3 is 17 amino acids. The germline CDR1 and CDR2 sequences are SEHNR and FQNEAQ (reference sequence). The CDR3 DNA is TGTGCCAGCAGCATAAGACAGGGACCGCTCCACACAGATACGCAGTATTTT. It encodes CASSIRQGPLHTDTQYF.

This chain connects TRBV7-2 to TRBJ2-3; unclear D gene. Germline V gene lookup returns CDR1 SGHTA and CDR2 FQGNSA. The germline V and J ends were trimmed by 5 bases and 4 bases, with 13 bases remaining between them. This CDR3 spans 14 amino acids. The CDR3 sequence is CASSHAGEADTQYF. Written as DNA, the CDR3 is TGTGCCAGCAGCCATGCTGGAGAGGCAGATACGCAGTATTTT.

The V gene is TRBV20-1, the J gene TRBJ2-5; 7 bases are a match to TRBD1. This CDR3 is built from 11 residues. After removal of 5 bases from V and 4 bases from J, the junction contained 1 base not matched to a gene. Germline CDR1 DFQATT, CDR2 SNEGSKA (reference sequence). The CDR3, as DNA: TGCAGTGCTCACAGGGGAGAGACCCAGTACTTC. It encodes CSAHRGETQYF.

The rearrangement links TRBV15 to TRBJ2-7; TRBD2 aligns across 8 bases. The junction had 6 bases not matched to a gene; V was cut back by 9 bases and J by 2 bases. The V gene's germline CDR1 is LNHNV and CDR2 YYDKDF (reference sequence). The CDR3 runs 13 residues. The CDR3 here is CATSGTSPYEQYF. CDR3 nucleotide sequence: TGTGCCACTAGCGGGACTAGTCCCTACGAGCAGTACTTC.

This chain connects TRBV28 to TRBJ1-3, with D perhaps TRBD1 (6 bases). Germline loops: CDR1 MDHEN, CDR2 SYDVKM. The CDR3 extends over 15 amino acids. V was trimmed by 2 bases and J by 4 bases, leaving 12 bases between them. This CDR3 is CASSLVAGAGNTIYF. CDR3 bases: TGTGCCAGCAGTTTAGTAGCGGGGGCGGGAAACACCATATATTTT.

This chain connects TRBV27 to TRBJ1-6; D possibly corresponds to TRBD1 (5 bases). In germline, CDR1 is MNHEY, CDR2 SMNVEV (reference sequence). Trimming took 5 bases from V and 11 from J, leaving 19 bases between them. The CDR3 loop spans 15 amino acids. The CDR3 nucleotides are TGTGCCAGCAGTACGATAACAGGAGGGACGCCACCCCTCCACTTT. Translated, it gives CASSTITGGTPPLHF.

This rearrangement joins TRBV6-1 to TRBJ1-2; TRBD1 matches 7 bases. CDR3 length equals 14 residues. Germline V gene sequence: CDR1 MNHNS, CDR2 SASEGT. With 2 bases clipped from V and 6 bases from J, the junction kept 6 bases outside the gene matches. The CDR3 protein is CASSESTGRDGYTF. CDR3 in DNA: TGTGCCAGCAGTGAATCGACAGGGAGGGATGGCTACACCTTC.